This TCR beta chain was found in a study of shared clonotypes between healthy human individuals. Study-wide findings and caveats: Unshared clonotypes carried lower generation probabilities than those common to all four donors. Generally, naive subsets came out with larger estimated richness than memory subsets.

The V gene's germline CDR1 is MNHEY and CDR2 SMNVEV (reference sequence). The CDR3 is 15 residues long. After removal of 2 bases from V and 5 bases from J, the junction contained 6 bases not matched to a gene. About this clone itself: Its antigen remains unknown.

In the naive CD8 group, cells lacked CD45RO and were positively selected for CCR7, so terminally differentiated effector memory CD45RA+ cells were left out. Every one of the donors was a Caucasian adult that lived in Nashville, Tennessee. The DNA input per sorted-subset replicate PCR was 150 to 200 ng, corresponding to some 33,000 T cell genomes. Sequencing was performed with immunoSEQ multiplex PCR; in TCRdb, only in-frame clones are kept and a portion is missing. The sample has around 2,000,000 clones, roughly 91% seen once; the top ten hold 1.7%. The chain joins TRBV27 to TRBJ1-5; 7 positions match TRBD1. The sequencing input was naive CD8+ T cells from PBMCs. This clonotype was obtained from a man aged 18-30 years in good health. Some clones in this sample may be carry-over from other donors' samples. The DNA of the CDR3 is TGTGCCAGCAGTTTAAAAGGGGGCGGATATCAGCCCCAGCATTTT. Encoded protein: CASSLKGGGYQPQHF.